This is a list of T cell receptor beta chains from one sample in a study of blood T cell repertoires in COVID-19. Measured with immunoSEQ multiplex PCR; TCRdb has only the in-frame clones, and not every one. The sample lists about 150,000 clones; approximately 86% were seen once. The specimen sequenced was peripheral blood. The source of these receptors is an elderly woman with active or convalescent COVID-19. Both conserved end residues are part of each CDR3. The order of the fields is J gene, V gene, CDR3 protein.

>TRBJ2-7|TRBV6-5
CASMRSGRVYEQYF
>TRBJ2-3|TRBV6-5
CASSYSRQGASDTQYF
>TRBJ2-3|TRBV3-1/TRBV3-2
CASSLGGGTDTQYF
>TRBJ2-2|TRBV5-1
CASSLTVSTGTGELFF
>TRBJ2-2|TRBV19
CASSIEIGLVAGELFF
>TRBJ1-4|TRBV4-2
CASSQDGRPRDEKLFF
>TRBJ1-2|TRBV5-1
CASSLRGQGDDYGYTF
>TRBJ2-1|TRBV19
CASTAIPSGTSGNNEQFF
>TRBJ2-3|TRBV5-4
CASSLSGGRDTQYF
>TRBJ2-5|TRBV18
CASSPNSQETQYF
>TRBJ2-1|TRBV2
CASKTGGSYNEQFF
>TRBJ2-7|TRBV5-1
CASTPQAGVGNEQYF
>TRBJ1-3|TRBV7-9
CASSLIEVSDTIYF
>TRBJ1-6|TRBV2
CASSPMTGNVYNSPLHF
>TRBJ1-5|TRBV5-1
CASRPTPGANQPQHF
>TRBJ1-5|TRBV5-3
CARSLAGRSQPQHF
>TRBJ1-5|TRBV18
CASSGTGVNQPQHF
>TRBJ2-1|TRBV4-1
CASSLSGLAGSLYNEQFF
>TRBJ2-4|TRBV9
CASSANSGGYGKNIQYF
>TRBJ2-7|TRBV7-9
CASSPQSEQYF
>TRBJ1-3|TRBV5-4
CASSPGGGQGGNTIYF
>TRBJ2-6|TRBV5-4
CASSLESPSGSFGANVLTF
>TRBJ2-7|TRBV7-3
CASSRQGQGPLEQYF